This T cell receptor (beta chain) was retrieved from a study of blood T cell repertoires in COVID-19. Whole-study context: Researchers got acute and convalescent COVID-19 samples from the United States, Italy and Spain. The analysed material was cDNA or gDNA that came from T cells, B-cell-depleted T cells, or PBMCs.

The CDR3 contains 15 residues. V was pared by 0 bases and J by 7 bases, with 17 bases between. CDR1 SGHNT and CDR2 YYREEE come from the germline V gene (reference sequence). As originally analysed: Amplification of reference gene primers was used by the study to estimate nucleated cell counts. Assay: immunoSEQ multiplex PCR; the TCRdb copy retains only in-frame clones and omits some. For V, J and clone size, that table is used; D and trimming come from the DNA. The table records 100,000 to 110,000 clones, approximately 89% of them present only once. This rearrangement joins TRBV5-4 to TRBJ2-7; tentative D call: TRBD2 (7 bases). The TCR sequence derives from a man aged 50 to 59 with active COVID-19. Material for sequencing was peripheral blood. CDR3 in DNA: TGTGCCAGCAGCTTGGCGGGGGGAGGGGGTATAGAGCAGTACGTC. Amino acid sequence: CASSLAGGGGIEQYV.